This TCR beta chain comes out of a study of PD-1 blockade in classical Hodgkin lymphoma. Notes on the study in general: Healthy donors reportedly exceeded newly diagnosed patients in baseline TCR diversity.

The repertoire was sequenced with immunoSEQ multiplex PCR; TCRdb's copy has only in-frame clones and lacks some. Of under 30,000 clones listed, approximately 82% are singletons. In regard to this clone: Its antigen remains unidentified.

Germline lookup yields CDR1 SGHTA and CDR2 FQGNSA. CDR3 length: 15 residues. V was pared by 2 bases and J by 5 bases, with 12 bases between. Every patient experienced relapse after autologous stem cell transplantation, and brentuximab vedotin exposure varied. This TCR came from a human donor with classical Hodgkin lymphoma. The sequencing used peripheral blood mononuclear cells (PBMCs), collected before the second cycle of nivolumab. V and J are TRBV7-2 and TRBJ2-2, with D uncertain. The CDR3 DNA reads TGTGCCAGCAGCTTAATAGCTGCGAGGACCGGGGAGCTGTTTTTT. Its translation is CASSLIAARTGELFF.